The present TCR beta chain was sequenced within a study of early stage breast cancer tumors. As for the study in general: Most invasive tumors, about 75% of the 16, were ER+/PR+/HER2-. About 8 ER+/PR+/HER2- tumors were invasive ductal; a few were invasive lobular. Study results and limitations: Unsorted bulk genomic DNA sequencing lacked pairing and functional marker data.

Worth noting for this clone: Its antigen is unknown.

TCRdb's table, derived via immunoSEQ multiplex PCR, lists solely in-frame clones and lacks some. Counted here are about 51,000 clones, roughly 78% occurring once; the ten biggest clones make up under 4.5%. Germline V lookup: CDR1 MNHNY, CDR2 SVGAGI (reference sequence). CDR3 length equals 15 residues. Trimming pared 0 bases from V and 7 bases from J, leaving 13 bases between. The source material was blood. This chain uses TRBV6-6 with TRBJ1-5; D is possibly TRBD1 (6 bases). The sequence was collected from a person in their 40s with breast cancer. The CDR3 is CASSYSFEGDQPQHF. For the CDR3, the DNA is TGTGCCAGCAGTTACTCGTTTGAGGGGGACCAGCCCCAGCATTTT.